This TCR beta chain is from a study of T-cell memory formation after mild COVID-19. For the study at large: TCR clusters mostly belonged to single donors. Regarding the study as a whole: That cross-reactive memory joined was suggested by some responding clones appearing in pre-infection memory.

Constant-segment primers were used for 5'RACE, and the resulting TCR alpha and TCR beta cDNA libraries carried sample barcodes and UMIs. TCRdb passed the 5' RACE reads through MiXCR, listing each CDR3 protein once. The sample carries roughly 370,000 distinct CDR3 sequences, 15% to 20% recorded once. V was cut by 5 bases and J by 0 bases, with 13 bases left in between. CDR3 length equals 15 residues. The germline gives CDR1 SEHNR, CDR2 FQNEAQ (reference sequence). As for this clonotype: Its specificity is not known.

This sequence originates from a man between 18 and 35 years old who had mild COVID-19 (a few samples of this study predate the infection). Cell type and time point are not known. Sequencing input: PBMCs or a T cell subset sorted from them (not recorded which). The chain employs TRBV7-9 and TRBJ2-5, with D unresolved. CDR3 coding DNA: TGTGCCAGCAGCCTGGCTCTTCAAGACCAAGAGACCCAGTACTTC. Its translation is CASSLALQDQETQYF.